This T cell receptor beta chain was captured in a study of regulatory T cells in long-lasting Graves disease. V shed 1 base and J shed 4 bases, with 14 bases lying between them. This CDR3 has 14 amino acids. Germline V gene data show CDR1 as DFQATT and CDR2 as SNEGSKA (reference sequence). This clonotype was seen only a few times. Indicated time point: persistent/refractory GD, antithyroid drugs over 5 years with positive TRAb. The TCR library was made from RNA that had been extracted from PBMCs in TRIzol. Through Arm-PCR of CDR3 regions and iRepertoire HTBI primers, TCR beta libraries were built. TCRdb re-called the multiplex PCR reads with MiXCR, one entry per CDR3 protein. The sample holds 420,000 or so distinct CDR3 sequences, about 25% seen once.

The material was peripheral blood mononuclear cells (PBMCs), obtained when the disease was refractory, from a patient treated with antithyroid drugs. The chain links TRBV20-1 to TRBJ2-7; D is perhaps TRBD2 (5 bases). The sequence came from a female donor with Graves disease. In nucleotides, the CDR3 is TGCAGTGCTAGAGTCGAGGGAGTGGGGTACGAGCAGTACTTC. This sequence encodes CSARVEGVGYEQYF.